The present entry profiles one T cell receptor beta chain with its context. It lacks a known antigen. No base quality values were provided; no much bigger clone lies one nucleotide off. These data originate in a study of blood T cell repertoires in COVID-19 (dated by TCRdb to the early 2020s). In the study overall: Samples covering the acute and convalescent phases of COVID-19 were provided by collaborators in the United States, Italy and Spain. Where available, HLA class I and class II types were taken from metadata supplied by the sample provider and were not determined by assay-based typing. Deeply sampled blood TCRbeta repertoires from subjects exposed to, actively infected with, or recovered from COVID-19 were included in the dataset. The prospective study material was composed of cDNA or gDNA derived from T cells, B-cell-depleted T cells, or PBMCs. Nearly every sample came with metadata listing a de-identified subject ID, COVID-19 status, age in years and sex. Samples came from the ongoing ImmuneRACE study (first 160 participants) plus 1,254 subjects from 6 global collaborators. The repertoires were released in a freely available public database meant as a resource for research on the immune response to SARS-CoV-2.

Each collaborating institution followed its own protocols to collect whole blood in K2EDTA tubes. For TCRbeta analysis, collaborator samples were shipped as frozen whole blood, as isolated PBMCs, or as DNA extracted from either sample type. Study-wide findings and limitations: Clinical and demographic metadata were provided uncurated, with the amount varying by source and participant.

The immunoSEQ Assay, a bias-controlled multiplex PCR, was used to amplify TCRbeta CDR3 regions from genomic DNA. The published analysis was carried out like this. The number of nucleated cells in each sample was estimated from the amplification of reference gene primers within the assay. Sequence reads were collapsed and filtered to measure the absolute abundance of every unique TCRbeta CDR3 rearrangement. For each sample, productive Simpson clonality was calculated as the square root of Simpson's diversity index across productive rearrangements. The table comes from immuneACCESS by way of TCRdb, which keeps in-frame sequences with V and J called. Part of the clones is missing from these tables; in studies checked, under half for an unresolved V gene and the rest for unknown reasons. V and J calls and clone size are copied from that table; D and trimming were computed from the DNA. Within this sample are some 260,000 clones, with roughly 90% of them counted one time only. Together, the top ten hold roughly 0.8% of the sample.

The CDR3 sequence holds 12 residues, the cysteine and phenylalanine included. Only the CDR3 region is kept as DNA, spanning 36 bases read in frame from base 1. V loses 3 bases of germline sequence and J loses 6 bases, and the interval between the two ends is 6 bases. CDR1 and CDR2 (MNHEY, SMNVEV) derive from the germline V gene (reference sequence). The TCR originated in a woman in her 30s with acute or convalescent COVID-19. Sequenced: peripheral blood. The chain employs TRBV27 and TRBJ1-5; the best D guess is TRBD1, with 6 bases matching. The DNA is TGTGCCAGCAGTTTCAGGGGTCAGCCCCAGCATTTT. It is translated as CASSFRGQPQHF.